This T cell receptor (beta chain) was sequenced for a study of human T cells and chemical hapten exposure. Study results and limitations: There were significantly more large CDR3 similarity clusters among expanded TCRs than among controls.

TCRdb re-derived calls from the RACE reads in MiXCR, one entry per CDR3 protein. The data hold around 57,000 distinct CDR3 sequences, with about 11% observed a single time. Time point defined: patch test 1, 2 weeks after DPC sensitization. The treatment is: therapeutic diphenylcyclopropenone sensitization with weekly scalp DPC. Unfractionated whole blood was the source from which total RNA was extracted. Donors were 18 to 70-year-old alopecia patients suitable for DPC. Germline values: CDR1 LGHNA, CDR2 YSLEER. The CDR3 spans 15 residues. The V gene end was trimmed by 1 base and the J gene end by 5 bases; junction bases not matched to a gene: 6. Worth noting for this clonotype: Its specificity is not known.

The source was whole blood, collected in connection with sensitization to the hapten diphenylcyclopropenone (DPC). The TCR originated in a middle-aged woman with alopecia areata. Some clones in this sample may be carry-over from other donors' samples. This sequence joins TRBV4-3 and TRBJ2-7, with 9 nucleotides matching TRBD1. CDR3 bases: TGCGCCAGCAGCCAAGTCGGGGACAGGGCCAACGAGCAGTACTTC. Protein: CASSQVGDRANEQYF.